This record concerns one TCR beta chain sequence. Its antigen is unidentified. CDR1 is MNHNY and CDR2 is SVGAGI in the germline V gene (reference sequence). V was pared by 0 bases and J by 2 bases, with 13 bases between. This CDR3 is 16 amino acids long. TCRdb keeps only in-frame clones here, not all; method: immunoSEQ multiplex PCR. The sample gives some 8,200 clones, 62% of which show up once; over 9.5% is in the top ten. Time point defined: second of two post-therapy site-matched biopsies approximately 2 months apart. Site-matched primary tumor biopsies were taken before and after PD-1 blockade. The data stem from a study of T cells in tumors after PD-1 blockade. The study's findings and limits: Clonal replacement, not reinvigoration, is suggested for expanded exhausted CD8+ clones after therapy.

The chain recombines TRBV6-6 with TRBJ1-1; possibly TRBD1 for D (5 bases). The TCR was taken from a human donor with basal cell carcinoma. Sequences were derived from tumor tissue, sampled after anti-PD-1 treatment. For the CDR3, the DNA is TGTGCCAGCAGTTACTCCGTTGGGGGAACCAACACTGAAGCTTTCTTT. Amino acids: CASSYSVGGTNTEAFF.